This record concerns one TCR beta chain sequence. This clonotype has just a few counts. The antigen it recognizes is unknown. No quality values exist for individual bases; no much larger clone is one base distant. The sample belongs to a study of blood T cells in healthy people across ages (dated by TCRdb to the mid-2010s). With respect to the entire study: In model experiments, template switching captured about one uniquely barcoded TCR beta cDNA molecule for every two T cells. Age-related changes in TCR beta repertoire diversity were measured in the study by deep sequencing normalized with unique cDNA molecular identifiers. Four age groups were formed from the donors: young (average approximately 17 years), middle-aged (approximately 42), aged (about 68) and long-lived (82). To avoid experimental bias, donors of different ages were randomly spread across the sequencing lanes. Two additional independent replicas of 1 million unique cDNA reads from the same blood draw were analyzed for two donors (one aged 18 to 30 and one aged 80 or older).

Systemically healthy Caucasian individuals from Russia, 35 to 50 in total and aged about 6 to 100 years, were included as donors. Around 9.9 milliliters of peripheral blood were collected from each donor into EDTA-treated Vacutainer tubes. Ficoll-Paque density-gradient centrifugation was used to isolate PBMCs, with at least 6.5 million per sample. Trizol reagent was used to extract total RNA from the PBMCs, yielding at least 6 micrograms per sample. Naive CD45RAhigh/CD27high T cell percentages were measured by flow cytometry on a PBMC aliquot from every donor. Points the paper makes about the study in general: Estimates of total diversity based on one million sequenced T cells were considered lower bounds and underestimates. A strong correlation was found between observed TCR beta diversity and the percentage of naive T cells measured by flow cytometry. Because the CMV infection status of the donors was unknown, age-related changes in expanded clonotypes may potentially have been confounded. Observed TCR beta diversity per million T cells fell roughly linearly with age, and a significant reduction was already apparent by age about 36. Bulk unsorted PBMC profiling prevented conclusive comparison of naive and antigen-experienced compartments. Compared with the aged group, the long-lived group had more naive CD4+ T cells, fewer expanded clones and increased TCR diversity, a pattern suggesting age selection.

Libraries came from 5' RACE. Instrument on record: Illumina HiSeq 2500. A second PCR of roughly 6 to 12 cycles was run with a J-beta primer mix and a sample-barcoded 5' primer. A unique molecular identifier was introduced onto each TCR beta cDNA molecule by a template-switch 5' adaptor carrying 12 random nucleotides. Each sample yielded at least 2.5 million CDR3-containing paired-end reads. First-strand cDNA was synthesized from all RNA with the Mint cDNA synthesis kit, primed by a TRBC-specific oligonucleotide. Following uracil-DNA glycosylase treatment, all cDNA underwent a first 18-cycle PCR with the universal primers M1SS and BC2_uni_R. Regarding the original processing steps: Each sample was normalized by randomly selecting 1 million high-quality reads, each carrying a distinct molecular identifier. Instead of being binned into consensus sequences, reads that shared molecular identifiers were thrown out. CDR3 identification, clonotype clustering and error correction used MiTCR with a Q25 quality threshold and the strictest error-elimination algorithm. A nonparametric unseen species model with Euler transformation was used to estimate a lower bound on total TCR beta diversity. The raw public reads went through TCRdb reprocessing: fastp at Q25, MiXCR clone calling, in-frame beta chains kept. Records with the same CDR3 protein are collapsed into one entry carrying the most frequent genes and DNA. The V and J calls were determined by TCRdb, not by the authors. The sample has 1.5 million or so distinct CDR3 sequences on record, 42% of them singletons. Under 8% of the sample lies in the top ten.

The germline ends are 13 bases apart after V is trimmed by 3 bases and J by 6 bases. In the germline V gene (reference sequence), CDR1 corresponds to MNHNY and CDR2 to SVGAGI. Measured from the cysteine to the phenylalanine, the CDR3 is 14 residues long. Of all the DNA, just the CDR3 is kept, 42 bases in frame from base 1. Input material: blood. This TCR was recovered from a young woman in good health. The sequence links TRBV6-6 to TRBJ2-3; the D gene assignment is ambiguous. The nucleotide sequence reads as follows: TGTGCCAGCAGTTATTCGACCGGGCCCGATACGCAGTATTTT. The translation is CASSYSTGPDTQYF.